This entry describes one T cell receptor beta chain. Via MiXCR, TCRdb re-called the PCR reads, giving one row per CDR3 protein. The sample includes roughly 100,000 distinct CDR3 sequences, roughly 51% of them seen just once. This specimen comes from a study of CDR3 diversity in severe acne. Germline CDR1 SNHLY, CDR2 FYNNEI. Unmatched junction bases numbered 6, after V lost 7 bases and J lost 1 base. The length of the CDR3 is 15 residues. Sequenced sample: blood. The chain is built from TRBV2 and TRBJ1-5; TRBD1 agrees at 8 bases. The TCR was taken from a male donor with acne. The DNA of the CDR3 is TGTGCCAGCACGACAGGGGCATTGAGCAATCAGCCCCAGCATTTT. Translating gives CASTTGALSNQPQHF.